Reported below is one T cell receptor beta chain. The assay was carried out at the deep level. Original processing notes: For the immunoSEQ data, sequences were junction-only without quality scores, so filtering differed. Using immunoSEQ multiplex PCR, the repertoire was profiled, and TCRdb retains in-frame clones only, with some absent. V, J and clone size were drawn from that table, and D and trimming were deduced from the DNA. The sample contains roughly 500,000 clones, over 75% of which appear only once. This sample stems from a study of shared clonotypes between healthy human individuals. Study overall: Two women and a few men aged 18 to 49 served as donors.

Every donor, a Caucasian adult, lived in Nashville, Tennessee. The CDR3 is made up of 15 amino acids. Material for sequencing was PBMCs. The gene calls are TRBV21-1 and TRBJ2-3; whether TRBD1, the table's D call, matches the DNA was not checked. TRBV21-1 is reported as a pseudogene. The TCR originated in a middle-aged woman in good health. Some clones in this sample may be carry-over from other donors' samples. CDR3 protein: CASSKRTGAVDTQYF. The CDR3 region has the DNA TGTGCCAGCAGCAAACGAACAGGGGCAGTAGATACGCAGTATTTT.